This entry concerns a single T cell receptor (beta chain). The antigen is undetermined. Profiling relied on immunoSEQ multiplex PCR, and the TCRdb table lists in-frame clones only, not all of them. The profile shows about 350,000 clones, 70% to 90% of them singletons. This specimen belongs to a study of Ad26.COV2.S vaccination and SARS-CoV-2 variants. Study context: As a participant in COV1001, the donor was in the Ad26.COV2.S trial arm. General observations from the study: Measures of TCR breadth and depth may have fallen short of total T cell responses.

Treatment indicated: roughly 19 received Ad26.COV2.S at low or high dose, single or two shots; about 5 received placebo; per-sample allocation not given. Specimens were obtained on day 63 following the first vaccine or placebo injection. The sample came from a Boston adult aged 18-55 years. This CDR3 comprises 12 residues. Losses at the gene ends were 2 bases for V and 5 bases for J; bases not matched to a gene: 0. Germline V gene lookup returns CDR1 MNHEY and CDR2 SVGEGT. The sequence was obtained from a person aged 18-65 years who received the Ad26.COV2.S COVID-19 vaccine or a placebo. The chain carries TRBV6-2 or TRBV6-3 and TRBJ2-7, with 7 bases that match TRBD2. The sequenced sample was peripheral blood, obtained in a trial of Ad26.COV2.S vaccine versus placebo. CDR3 amino acids: CASSYRGDEQYF. The DNA of the CDR3 is TGTGCCAGCAGTTACCGGGGGGACGAGCAGTACTTC.